These 27 T cell receptor beta chains were sequenced from one sample in a study of patients and donors after allogeneic stem cell transplantation. Each CDR3 protein is one row after TCRdb ran MiXCR on the RT-PCR reads. In the table there are roughly 230,000 distinct CDR3 sequences, roughly an eighth of which are singletons. The sequencing input was blood, either unsorted or a sorted T cell fraction (not recorded which). The receptors derive from a human donor who was either an allogeneic HSCT recipient or a stem cell or donor lymphocyte infusion donor (not recorded which). It is not recorded whose cells these are; they may come from a transplant donor.

This clonotype has a handful of counts. The gene calls are TRBV6-1 and TRBJ2-4, with 8 bases aligning to TRBD2. The V gene's germline CDR1 is MNHNS and CDR2 SASEGT. V shed 9 bases and J 2 bases; nucleotides not matched to a gene: 9. The CDR3 has 15 residues. CDR3 loop: CARPGTSGTKNIQYF. In nucleotides, the CDR3 is TGTGCCAGACCGGGGACTAGTGGTACCAAAAACATTCAGTACTTC.

The chain recombines TRBV19 with TRBJ2-1, with D possibly TRBD2 on 5 matching bases. CDR1 and CDR2 (germline): LNHDA, SQIVND (reference sequence). The V end was cut by 6 bases, the J end by 6 bases, with 21 bases between. The CDR3 extends over 16 amino acids. The CDR3 loop is CASRFGPLGGTNEQFF. DNA for the CDR3: TGTGCCAGTAGGTTCGGTCCGCTAGGAGGAACCAATGAGCAGTTCTTC.

Ten or more counts support this clonotype. The chain is built from TRBV20-1 and TRBJ2-1; TRBD2 matches 11 bases. Unmatched junction bases numbered 9, after V lost 0 bases and J lost 5 bases. The V gene's germline CDR1 is DFQATT and CDR2 SNEGSKA (reference sequence). The CDR3 spans 17 residues. Here the CDR3 reads CSARDLLAGERHNEQFF. The CDR3 nucleotides are TGCAGTGCTAGAGACCTACTAGCGGGAGAACGCCACAATGAGCAGTTCTTC.

This clonotype appeared a few times. This rearrangement joins TRBV24-1 to TRBJ2-1, with D uncertain. CDR3 length: 15 residues. Germline V gene data show CDR1 as KGHDR and CDR2 as SFDVKD. Trimming left V 6 bases short and J 0 bases short, with 11 bases between. As DNA, the CDR3 is TGTGCCACCAGTCATAACACGGGCTCCTACAATGAGCAGTTCTTC. It specifies CATSHNTGSYNEQFF.

This clonotype was seen more than once but under ten times. The chain uses TRBV20-1 and TRBJ1-1; the D is unclear. In germline, CDR1 is DFQATT, CDR2 SNEGSKA (reference sequence). Trimming took off 0 bases at V and 2 bases at J, with 10 bases between the two ends. The CDR3 runs to 14 residues. The CDR3 is CSARELKLNTEAFF. CDR3 nucleotides: TGCAGTGCTAGAGAACTAAAATTAAACACTGAAGCTTTCTTT.

The gene calls are TRBV30 and TRBJ2-3; D call uncertain. With 2 bases removed from V and 0 bases from J, the gap between germline ends came to 9 bases. Germline CDR1 reads GTSNPN; CDR2 reads SVGIG (reference sequence). This CDR3 contains 14 residues. The CDR3 loop is CAWSFSASTDTQYF. CDR3 nucleotides: TGTGCCTGGAGTTTCAGCGCTAGCACAGATACGCAGTATTTT.

This clonotype was counted only a few times. CDR3 DNA sequence: TGCAGTGCTAGAGATATTGCTGGGAGACCCCTCCACTTT. This translates into CSARDIAGRPLHF. The V and J genes are TRBV20-1 and TRBJ1-6; D uncertain. Trimming removed 0 bases at V and 12 bases at J, with 12 bases between. The CDR3 sequence is 13 residues long. Germline assignment: CDR1 DFQATT and CDR2 SNEGSKA (reference sequence).

J is TRBJ1-1 and V is TRBV7-9, with D possibly being TRBD1 (6 bases). CDR3 size: 15 residues. Germline CDR1 is SEHNR and CDR2 is FQNEAQ (reference sequence). Trimming removed 1 base at V and 10 bases at J, with 19 bases between. The CDR3 spells CASSLGEGRGSSAFF. As DNA, the CDR3 is TGTGCCAGCAGCTTAGGCGAAGGGAGGGGGTCTTCAGCTTTCTTT.

The chain joins TRBV10-3 to TRBJ2-2, with no clear D. V was shortened by 0 bases and J by 2 bases, with 10 bases between the two germline ends. This CDR3 has 16 amino acids. From germline, CDR1 is ENHRY and CDR2 SYGVKD. Here the CDR3 DNA reads TGTGCCATCAGTGAGTCGAACTCCTTAAACACCGGGGAGCTGTTTTTT. Translating it yields CAISESNSLNTGELFF.

Many counts were recorded for this clonotype. This chain joins TRBV7-9 and TRBJ2-3; D not certain. V dropped 2 bases and J dropped 6 bases, with 15 bases sitting between them. Looked up from germline, CDR1 is SEHNR and CDR2 is FQNEAQ (reference sequence). The CDR3 is 15 amino acids. CDR3 bases: TGTGCCAGCAGCTTACTCCAGAACCCCGCTGATACGCAGTATTTT. Its translation: CASSLLQNPADTQYF. Together with reference TRBV7-9 and TRBJ2-3, the CDR3 gives the full variable domain: DTGVSQNPRHKITKRGQNVTFRCDPISEHNRLYWYRQTLGQGPEFLTYFQNEAQLEKSRLLSDRFSAERPKGSFSTLEIQRTEQGDSAMYLCASSLLQNPADTQYFGPGTRLTVL.

The chain joins TRBV11-2 to TRBJ2-1, with D unresolved. The CDR3 loop spans 14 amino acids. The V and J ends lost 3 bases and 4 bases respectively, with 10 bases between them. Looked up from germline, CDR1 is SGHAT and CDR2 is FQNNGV. Here the CDR3 reads CASSLSRPYNEQFF. The DNA of the CDR3 is TGTGCCAGCAGCTTGTCGCGACCTTACAATGAGCAGTTCTTC.

CDR3 bases: TGTGCCAGCAGTCAAGGGAGGTATTCTGAAGCTTTCTTT. The encoded protein is CASSQGRYSEAFF. The V gene is TRBV6-1, the J gene TRBJ1-1; no definite D call. Trimming left V 5 bases short and J 6 bases short, with 13 bases between. This CDR3 has 13 residues. Germline V lookup: CDR1 MNHNS, CDR2 SASEGT.

The sample holds many counts of this clonotype. The rearrangement uses TRBV5-6 and TRBJ2-5; D is unclear. The germline gives CDR1 SGHDT, CDR2 YYEEEE. This CDR3 is built from 11 residues. Trimming removed 2 bases from V and 5 bases from J, with 4 bases in between. The CDR3 region has the DNA TGTGCCAGCAGCTTTGGCGAGACCCAGTACTTC. This translates into CASSFGETQYF. Full variable domain (rest looked up from reference TRBV5-6 and TRBJ2-5): DAGVTQSPTHLIKTRGQQVTLRCSPKSGHDTVSWYQQALGQGPQFIFQYYEEEERQRGNFPDRFSGHQFPNYSSELNVNALLLGDSALYLCASSFGETQYFGPGTRLLVL.

This clonotype was recorded a few times. The chain employs TRBV4-1 and TRBJ1-3; D not resolved. CDR1 MGHRA and CDR2 YSYEKL come from the germline V gene. This CDR3 has 15 residues. Deletions cut 0 bases from V and 3 bases from J, with 9 bases between. The CDR3 reads CASSQDKRVGNTIYF. The DNA for the CDR3 is TGCGCCAGCAGCCAAGATAAACGGGTTGGAAACACCATATATTTT.

The V call is TRBV20-1, the J call TRBJ2-7, with TRBD2 matching over 10 bases. V was pared by 6 bases and J by 0 bases, with 2 bases of the junction left unmatched. The CDR3 runs 13 residues. CDR1 is DFQATT and CDR2 is SNEGSKA in the germline V gene (reference sequence). CDR3 protein: CSAWTSGSYEQYF. CDR3 sequence (DNA): TGCAGTGCGTGGACTAGCGGCTCCTACGAGCAGTACTTC.

V usage is TRBV5-1 and J usage is TRBJ1-3, with D unresolved. The germline gives CDR1 SGHRS, CDR2 YFSETQ. The ends were cut back, 1 base at V and 4 bases at J, with 9 bases in the middle. There are 14 residues in the CDR3. The CDR3 bases are TGCGCCAGCAGCTTGAAAGGGCAAGGAAACACCATATATTTT. Protein sequence: CASSLKGQGNTIYF.

V and J are TRBV7-6 and TRBJ1-4; the D gene is possibly TRBD1 (6 bases). This CDR3 has 14 amino acids. The ends were cut back, 6 bases at V and 10 bases at J, with 18 bases in the middle. In germline, CDR1 is SGHVS, CDR2 FNYEAQ. This chain's CDR3 is CASRPRGGGSKLFF. CDR3 nucleotide sequence: TGTGCCAGCAGGCCCCGGGGGGGCGGTTCAAAACTGTTTTTT.

The rearrangement uses TRBV18 and TRBJ2-5; D is uncertain. The CDR3 runs 15 residues. The germline gives CDR1 KGHSH, CDR2 LQKENI. Trimming left V 2 bases short and J 5 bases short, with 15 bases between. This CDR3 is CASSPTVVTSETQYF. The CDR3 DNA is TGTGCCAGCTCACCAACGGTAGTTACGAGTGAGACCCAGTACTTC.

This clonotype was observed a few times. The chain combines TRBV11-2 with TRBJ2-2; D gene unclear. The germline V gene encodes CDR1 SGHAT and CDR2 FQNNGV. The CDR3 extends over 15 amino acids. Trimming left V 0 bases short and J 1 base short, with 6 bases between. The CDR3 bases are TGTGCCAGCAGCTTAGATATCGTGAACACCGGGGAGCTGTTTTTT. Its translation is CASSLDIVNTGELFF.

The chain recombines TRBV5-6 with TRBJ2-7; 9 positions match TRBD1. CDR1 is SGHDT and CDR2 is YYEEEE in the germline V gene. J lost 5 bases, V lost 0 bases, and 9 bases had no gene match. The CDR3 is 16 amino acids. The CDR3 DNA sequence: TGTGCCAGCAGCTTGGCCTCCGGGACAGGGATCAACGAGCAGTACTTC. Amino acid sequence: CASSLASGTGINEQYF.

The J gene is TRBJ1-1, the V gene TRBV28; D is uncertain. Looked up from germline, CDR1 is MDHEN and CDR2 is SYDVKM. Trimming removed 6 bases at V and 2 bases at J, with 10 bases between. The CDR3 totals 13 residues. The CDR3 DNA reads as TGTGCCAGCAGCGAACAGCGAAACACTGAAGCTTTCTTT. Translating gives CASSEQRNTEAFF.

The chain is built from TRBV4-2 and TRBJ2-5; 7 positions agree with TRBD1. V trimming: 2 bases; J trimming: 5 bases; junction bases outside the gene matches: 20. The CDR3 consists of 19 residues. Germline CDR1 and CDR2: LGHNA and YNFKEQ. The CDR3 region is CASSQHFGSGTGVGETQYF. In nucleotides, the CDR3 is TGTGCCAGCAGCCAACATTTCGGTTCGGGAACAGGGGTAGGGGAGACCCAGTACTTC.

This clonotype was recorded a few times. This sequence joins TRBV20-1 and TRBJ2-5, with 10 bases matching TRBD1. Germline V gene sequence: CDR1 DFQATT, CDR2 SNEGSKA (reference sequence). This CDR3 has 14 residues. Losses at the gene ends were 6 bases for V and 0 bases for J; bases not matched to a gene: 4. The CDR3 region is CSAAGQGDQETQYF. As DNA, the CDR3 is TGCAGTGCCGCCGGACAGGGGGACCAAGAGACCCAGTACTTC.

V gene TRBV2 combines with J gene TRBJ2-1, with 8 nucleotides matching TRBD2. CDR1 SNHLY and CDR2 FYNNEI come from the germline V gene. J was trimmed by 9 bases and V by 2 bases; bases with no gene match: 12. The CDR3 is 16 residues long. The CDR3 sequence: CASSERAGGSTSEQFF. DNA for the CDR3: TGTGCCAGCAGTGAAAGGGCGGGGGGATCTACAAGTGAGCAGTTCTTC.

V usage is TRBV7-9 and J usage is TRBJ1-1; TRBD1 is a possible D gene (6 bases). The V end lost 3 bases, the J end lost 6 bases, and 17 bases lay between the germline ends. CDR1 and CDR2 from the germline V gene are SEHNR and FQNEAQ (reference sequence). The CDR3 runs 15 residues. The CDR3 bases are TGTGCCAGCAGCTTTGGCCGACCGGGGGGGCCTGAAGCTTTCTTT. Protein sequence: CASSFGRPGGPEAFF.

This rearrangement joins TRBV30 to TRBJ1-4; TRBD1 matches at 8 bases. CDR1 and CDR2 from the germline V gene are GTSNPN and SVGIG (reference sequence). V lost 3 bases and J lost 1; bases outside the gene matches: 1. The CDR3 runs 14 residues. The CDR3: CAWRQGGTNEKLFF. CDR3 coding DNA: TGTGCCTGGAGACAGGGGGGAACTAATGAAAAACTGTTTTTT.

This rearrangement joins TRBV9 to TRBJ1-1; the match to TRBD1 covers 12 bases. J was trimmed by 10 bases and V by 0 bases; bases with no gene match: 4. The CDR3 covers 14 residues. CDR1 SGDLS and CDR2 YYNGEE come from the germline V gene. The DNA for the CDR3 is TGTGCCAGCAGCGTAGGGGGACAGGGGGCTGTAGCTTTCTTT. It encodes CASSVGGQGAVAFF.